The present T cell receptor beta chain was sequenced within a study of vaccination and CD4 T cells after COVID-19. Study-wide points: The median SARS-CoV-2-reactive clonotype number increased from roughly 21 to 40, without statistical significance.

Each CDR3 protein is one row after TCRdb ran MiXCR on the PCR reads. The data show approximately 20,000 distinct CDR3 sequences, 45% to 70% seen once. The germline V gene has CDR1 LGHNA and CDR2 YNFKEQ. The CDR3 is made up of 14 amino acids. Trimming cost V 0 bases and J 1 base, with 6 bases left between them. In the case of this clonotype: What it recognizes is unknown.

The chain has TRBV4-2 and TRBJ2-5, with D hard to call. The sample was CD4+ T cells from blood, taken after SARS-CoV-2 vaccination. This clonotype was obtained from a human donor who had recovered from COVID-19. CDR3 protein: CASSQDTAQETQYF. The DNA of the CDR3 is TGTGCCAGCAGCCAAGACACGGCCCAAGAGACCCAGTACTTC.